Following are 24 T cell receptor beta chains from one sample sequenced in a study of tumor-infiltrating lymphocytes in localized non-small cell lung cancer (dated by TCRdb to 2020 to 2022). Library preparation employed the immunoSEQ multiplex PCR assay. TCRdb took this table from immuneACCESS and kept in-frame rearrangements with V and J called. Such tables lack part of the clones; where checked against another copy, unresolved V genes explain under half of the gap, and the rest is unexplained. The sample yields around 21,000 clones; 80% were counted once. The top ten hold 3.4% of the sample. Sample: lung tumor tissue. Receptors were obtained from a human donor with non-small cell lung cancer.

V gene TRBV28 combines with J gene TRBJ1-2; possible D gene TRBD1, 5 bases. Germline assignment: CDR1 MDHEN and CDR2 SYDVKM. This CDR3 is built from 14 residues. V was cut by 7 bases and J by 5 bases, with 17 bases left in between. The CDR3 region is CASTSQGGSYGYTF. The CDR3 nucleotides read TGTGCCAGCACCTCCCAGGGAGGAAGTTATGGCTACACCTTC.

A remark on this clone: Other nucleotide sequences from this sample produce the same CDR3. The chain carries TRBV30 and TRBJ1-1; D is undetermined. This CDR3 region has 11 residues. Trimming removed 0 bases at V and 7 bases at J, with 6 bases between. The V gene's germline CDR1 is GTSNPN and CDR2 SVGIG (reference sequence). The CDR3 DNA reads TGTGCCTGGAGTGTAACAGATGAAGCTTTCTTT. Residues: CAWSVTDEAFF.

The chain couples TRBV7-3 to TRBJ2-7, with unresolved D. The V end lost 0 bases, the J end lost 5 bases, and 11 bases lay between the germline ends. Per the germline V gene, CDR1 is SGHTA and CDR2 is FQGTGA. This CDR3 has 14 amino acids. The CDR3, as DNA: TGTGCCAGCAGCTTAACAGCTCATGTCCACGAGCAGTACTTC. Its translation: CASSLTAHVHEQYF.

This rearrangement joins TRBV18 to TRBJ2-1; possible D gene TRBD2, 5 bases. CDR3 length: 15 residues. Germline V gene lookup returns CDR1 KGHSH and CDR2 LQKENI. Trimming stripped 8 bases from V and 0 bases from J, with 14 bases between. Written as DNA, the CDR3 is TGTGCCAGCCGACCCATAGCGTCCTCCTACAATGAGCAGTTCTTC. This gives the protein CASRPIASSYNEQFF.

In this sample, this clone turned up once. The conserved final phenylalanine or tryptophan is absent from the CDR3, which likely points to a read error. No DNA is shown, since the ends of the CDR3 on it are uncertain; the CDR3 is the one TCRdb lists. V is TRBV23-1 and J is TRBJ1-2; the D call of TRBD1 is as the table states it, not checked on the DNA. TRBV23-1 is recorded as an ORF, its role being uncertain. The CDR3 has 9 amino acids, counting both end residues. CDR3 amino acids: CASSSQKRG.

This clone was seen more than once but under ten times. CDR3 region: CASSPQINQPQHF. The CDR3 DNA reads TGTGCCAGTAGTCCCCAGATCAATCAGCCCCAGCATTTT. V is TRBV19 and J is TRBJ1-5; D unresolved. The V end was cut by 5 bases, the J end by 3 bases, with 8 bases between. Germline V lookup: CDR1 LNHDA, CDR2 SQIVND (reference sequence). The CDR3 consists of 13 residues.

V gene TRBV5-1 combines with J gene TRBJ2-7; D perhaps matches TRBD2 (6 bases). V dropped 0 bases and J dropped 7 bases, with 11 bases sitting between them. The CDR3 extends over 13 amino acids. Germline assignment: CDR1 SGHRS and CDR2 YFSETQ. This CDR3 reads CASSLAEGWEQYF. The CDR3 region has the DNA TGCGCCAGCAGCTTGGCGGAGGGTTGGGAGCAGTACTTC.

The V call is TRBV11-2, the J call TRBJ1-4, with a weak D call TRBD1 (6 bases). CDR1 SGHAT and CDR2 FQNNGV come from the germline V gene. Trimming stripped 6 bases from V and 4 bases from J, with 15 bases between. This CDR3 contains 15 residues. CDR3 nucleotides: TGTGCCAGCAGTTCTACAGGGTCTATTAATGAAAAACTGTTTTTT. Protein: CASSSTGSINEKLFF.

The CDR3 loop reads CASSPTEGGTQYF. DNA for the CDR3: TGTGCCAGCAGCCCTACGGAGGGAGGTACGCAGTATTTT. The chain carries TRBV7-3 and TRBJ2-3; D may be TRBD2 (6 bases). The CDR3 contains 13 residues. Trimming pared 5 bases from V and 8 bases from J, leaving 14 bases between. Germline V gene data show CDR1 as SGHTA and CDR2 as FQGTGA.

This clone was observed once. The rearrangement uses TRBV7-3 and TRBJ2-5; D gene uncertain. This CDR3 is built from 13 residues. Per the germline V gene, CDR1 is SGHTA and CDR2 is FQGTGA. With 0 bases removed from V and 5 bases from J, the gap between germline ends came to 7 bases. DNA of the CDR3: TGTGCCAGCAGCTTAACGAGAGTGGAGACCCAGTACTTC. Its translation is CASSLTRVETQYF.

This chain links TRBV6-5 with TRBJ1-5, with TRBD1 as a possible D gene (6 bases). Germline loops: CDR1 MNHEY, CDR2 SVGAGI. The CDR3 consists of 13 residues. V gave up 8 bases and J gave up 2 bases, with 10 bases separating them. DNA of the CDR3: TGTGCCAGCTCCGAGGGGGGCAATCAGCCCCAGCATTTT. Translated, it gives CASSEGGNQPQHF.

This rearrangement joins TRBV10-3 to TRBJ2-1; D unresolved. Germline CDR1 reads ENHRY; CDR2 reads SYGVKD. With 0 bases removed from V and 12 bases from J, the gap between germline ends came to 15 bases. The CDR3 is 14 amino acids. CDR3 bases: TGTGCCATCAGTGAGTCCGGGCTTATTAACGGGCAGTTCTTC. It codes for CAISESGLINGQFF.

As for this clone: Other DNA sequences in this sample translate to the same CDR3. V gene TRBV11-3 combines with J gene TRBJ2-3; D ambiguous. From germline, CDR1 is SGHNT and CDR2 YENEEA. With 3 bases removed from V and 5 bases from J, the gap between germline ends came to 9 bases. This CDR3 has 13 amino acids. The DNA of the CDR3 is TGTGCCAGCAGCTTCCTCCTCGGAGATACGCAGTATTTT. Residues: CASSFLLGDTQYF.

DNA for the CDR3: TGCGCCAGCAGTCCCCAAGAGACCCAGTACTTC. It is translated as CASSPQETQYF. V gene TRBV4-1 combines with J gene TRBJ2-5; no reliable D call. From germline, CDR1 is MGHRA and CDR2 YSYEKL. Trimming shortened V by 6 bases and J by 1 base, and 3 bases separated the two germline ends. CDR3 size: 11 residues.

Written as DNA, the CDR3 is TGTGCCAGCAGCTCCCCAGGGGGCGGGTATGGCTACACCTTC. Protein product: CASSSPGGGYGYTF. The V and J genes are TRBV7-9 and TRBJ1-2; 8 bases match TRBD1. The CDR3 is made up of 14 amino acids. Germline loops: CDR1 SEHNR, CDR2 FQNEAQ (reference sequence). J lost 5 bases, V lost 4 bases, and 6 bases had no gene match. Full variable domain (remainder filled in from reference TRBV7-9 and TRBJ1-2): DTGVSQNPRHKITKRGQNVTFRCDPISEHNRLYWYRQTLGQGPEFLTYFQNEAQLEKSRLLSDRFSAERPKGSFSTLEIQRTEQGDSAMYLCASSSPGGGYGYTFGSGTRLTVV.

The J gene is TRBJ2-2, the V gene TRBV15, with 9 positions matching TRBD2. This CDR3 is built from 16 residues. Trimming at V came to 0 bases and at J to 3 bases, leaving 2 bases not matched to a gene. Germline V CDR1 and CDR2: LNHNV, YYDKDF (reference sequence). The CDR3, as DNA: TGTGCCACCAGCAGAGAGGTAGCGGGGGACACCGGGGAGCTGTTTTTT. Translating gives CATSREVAGDTGELFF.

The rearrangement links TRBV4-3 to TRBJ2-7; 8 bases agree with TRBD2. This CDR3 has 15 residues. Trimming took 1 base from V and 5 from J; bases not matched to a gene: 7. Germline-derived CDR1 and CDR2 are LGHNA and YSLEER. The CDR3 nucleotides read TGCGCCAGCAGCCAAGCTAGCGGGTGGGCTAACGAGCAGTACTTC. Protein sequence: CASSQASGWANEQYF.

The V call is TRBV18, the J call TRBJ1-4, with 7 bases lining up with TRBD1. This CDR3 has 12 residues. In germline, CDR1 is KGHSH, CDR2 LQKENI. The trim removed 6 bases at V and 12 bases at J, leaving 7 bases unmatched. CDR3 coding DNA: TGTGCCAGCTCTGACAGGGTACGGGAACTGTTTTTT. It encodes CASSDRVRELFF.

The gene calls are TRBV15 and TRBJ2-3, with 8 positions matching TRBD2. The length of the CDR3 is 13 residues. The trim removed 7 bases at V and 3 bases at J, leaving 3 bases unmatched. CDR1 and CDR2 from the germline V gene are LNHNV and YYDKDF (reference sequence). In DNA, the CDR3 is TGTGCCACCACGAGCGGGAGTACAGATACGCAGTATTTT. It is translated as CATTSGSTDTQYF.

The J gene is TRBJ2-3, the V gene TRBV5-1; 8 nucleotides agree with TRBD2. V shed 3 bases and J 0 bases; nucleotides not matched to a gene: 3. This CDR3 contains 15 residues. Germline lookup yields CDR1 SGHRS and CDR2 YFSETQ. CDR3 loop: CASSSAGASTDTQYF. The CDR3 bases are TGCGCCAGCAGCTCAGCGGGAGCTAGCACAGATACGCAGTATTTT.

V and J are TRBV11-2 and TRBJ1-1; 7 bases line up with TRBD1. The CDR3 is made up of 15 amino acids. J was trimmed by 5 bases and V by 1 base; bases with no gene match: 7. The germline V gene encodes CDR1 SGHAT and CDR2 FQNNGV. The CDR3 loop is CASSLGDRVGTEAFF. Written as DNA, the CDR3 is TGTGCCAGCAGCTTAGGAGACAGGGTTGGAACTGAAGCTTTCTTT.

V usage is TRBV14 and J usage is TRBJ2-5; 8 nucleotides line up with TRBD1. After removal of 7 bases from V and 3 bases from J, the junction contained 4 bases not matched to a gene. This CDR3 is 13 amino acids long. Germline values: CDR1 SGHDN, CDR2 FVKESK. The CDR3 bases are TGTGCCAGCAACAACAGGGGGGAAGAGACCCAGTACTTC. Its protein is CASNNRGEETQYF. Full variable domain (missing parts from reference TRBV14 and TRBJ2-5): EAGVTQFPSHSVIEKGQTVTLRCDPISGHDNLYWYRRVMGKEIKFLLHFVKESKQDESGMPNNRFLAERTGGTYSTLKVQPAELEDSGVYFCASNNRGEETQYFGPGTRLLVL.

The chain joins TRBV7-8 to TRBJ2-7; D gene ambiguous. Per the germline V gene, CDR1 is SGHVS and CDR2 is FQNEAQ. The CDR3 is made up of 13 amino acids. Trimming pared 2 bases from V and 3 bases from J, leaving 8 bases between. The CDR3 reads CASSLPTLYEQYF. The CDR3 DNA follows: TGTGCCAGCAGCTTACCCACTCTCTACGAGCAGTACTTC.

The chain recombines TRBV5-1 with TRBJ2-7, with TRBD1 matching over 7 bases. In germline, CDR1 is SGHRS, CDR2 YFSETQ. The J segment lost 2 bases and the V segment lost 0 bases, leaving 5 bases of the junction unmatched. This CDR3 contains 15 residues. DNA of the CDR3: TGCGCCAGCAGCTTGGGACTGGACAGGCCCTACGAGCAGTACTTC. This encodes CASSLGLDRPYEQYF.